The 5 T cell receptor beta chains below were found in one sample sequenced in a study of T cells in Graves' hyperthyroidism and ophthalmopathy. Researchers amplified the TCR beta CDR3 regions from RNA transcripts. The HTBI primer set served for first-round RT-PCR of the TCR CDR3. One entry per CDR3 protein results from TCRdb running MiXCR on the multiplex PCR reads. Of approximately 700,000 distinct CDR3 sequences in the sample, about 45% were seen once. Specimen: peripheral blood or thyroid tissue (not recorded which). These receptors originate from an adult man with Graves' disease, either hyperthyroidism or ophthalmopathy (not recorded which).

The chain employs TRBV24-1 and TRBJ1-5; D remains ambiguous. This CDR3 spans 16 amino acids. The germline gives CDR1 KGHDR, CDR2 SFDVKD. V gave up 10 bases and J gave up 5 bases, with 23 bases separating them. In DNA form, the CDR3 reads TGTGCCACTTCTCCCCGTCGGGGAGGGTCGGATCAGCCCCAGCATTTT. Translation: CATSPRRGGSDQPQHF.

The rearrangement joins TRBV20-1 to TRBJ1-3; a possible D gene is TRBD1 (5 bases). CDR3 length: 14 residues. V lost 5 bases to trimming and J lost 0 bases, with 11 bases between them. CDR1 DFQATT and CDR2 SNEGSKA come from the germline V gene (reference sequence). The CDR3 sequence: CSAGTGGSGNTIYF. DNA for the CDR3: TGCAGTGCTGGGACGGGGGGCTCTGGAAACACCATATATTTT.

This clonotype occurred once. One junction end disagrees with the germline gene, perhaps due to a read error. DNA of the CDR3: TGTGCCGGCAGTGCCGGGACAGGGTATGACAATCAGCCCCAGCATTTT. Its protein is CAGSAGTGYDNQPQHF. The chain carries TRBV6-1 and TRBJ1-5; 9 bases map to TRBD1. Per germline, CDR1 MNHNS and CDR2 SASEGT. This CDR3 has 16 amino acids.

Note on this clonotype: A junction end diverges from the germline sequence, so it may reflect a read error. The V and J genes are TRBV29-1 and TRBJ1-1; tentative D call: TRBD1 (5 bases). The CDR3 is 13 residues long. Germline V gives CDR1 SQVTM, CDR2 ANQGSEA. The CDR3 sequence is CNVVGGENTEAFF. In nucleotides, the CDR3 is TGCAACGTTGTTGGGGGGGAGAACACTGAAGCTTTCTTT.

The V call is TRBV2, the J call TRBJ1-2; weak D call: TRBD1 (6 bases). The length of the CDR3 is 15 residues. CDR1 SNHLY and CDR2 FYNNEI come from the germline V gene. V was cut by 6 bases and J by 3 bases, with 17 bases left in between. For the CDR3, the DNA is TGTGCCAGCAGGCGCAACGTAGGGGGGGACTATGGCTACACCTTC. Amino acids: CASRRNVGGDYGYTF.